A single sample is the source of the 32 T cell receptor beta chains below, sequenced in a study of blood T cell repertoires in COVID-19 (dated by TCRdb to the early 2020s). The library came from the immunoSEQ multiplex PCR assay. The immuneACCESS repertoire file appears here via TCRdb, limited to in-frame rearrangements. These files lack a portion of the clones; in checked studies, under half of the deficit traces to unresolved V genes, and the cause of the others is not known. Counted in this sample were hundreds of thousands of clones; 83% of them appeared once. The ten most abundant clones make up under 3% of the sample. Sequencing was done on a sample of peripheral blood. These receptors were taken from a woman aged 35 to 49 with active or convalescent COVID-19.

Regarding this clone: The same CDR3 can be traced to other DNA sequences in this sample. The chain links TRBV7-3 to TRBJ2-4, with TRBD1 identical over 10 bases. V lost 6 bases, J lost 5 bases, and 4 bases stayed unmatched. The CDR3 sequence is 14 residues long. Germline V gene data show CDR1 as SGHTA and CDR2 as FQGTGA. In nucleotides, the CDR3 is TGTGCCAGCAGGCCAGGACAGGGGGAAAACATTCAGTACTTC. Its protein product is CASRPGQGENIQYF.

The rearrangement uses TRBV19 and TRBJ1-1; perhaps TRBD1 as D (5 bases). The CDR3 consists of 15 residues. The V and J ends lost 7 bases and 0 bases respectively, with 15 bases between them. From germline, CDR1 is LNHDA and CDR2 SQIVND (reference sequence). This chain's CDR3 is CASIPGGQMNTEAFF. CDR3 in DNA: TGTGCCAGTATTCCCGGTGGACAAATGAACACTGAAGCTTTCTTT.

The chain joins TRBV6-6 to TRBJ2-3, with D tentatively TRBD1 (5 bases). V lost 0 bases to trimming and J lost 6 bases, with 13 bases between them. Germline lookup yields CDR1 MNHNY and CDR2 SVGAGI (reference sequence). The CDR3 length is 15 residues. CDR3 coding DNA: TGTGCCAGCAGTTACTCCGGCAGGGCGTTCGATACGCAGTATTTT. As protein: CASSYSGRAFDTQYF.

CDR3 protein: CASSQGGNSNQPQHF. The DNA for the CDR3 is TGCGCCAGCAGCCAAGGAGGGAATAGCAATCAGCCCCAGCATTTT. This chain uses TRBV4-3 with TRBJ1-5; unclear D gene. Trimming removed 1 base at V and 0 bases at J, with 7 bases between. Germline-derived CDR1 and CDR2 are LGHNA and YSLEER. The CDR3 length is 15 residues.

This chain uses TRBV12-3 or TRBV12-4 with TRBJ2-7; TRBD2 might be the D (6 bases). CDR3 length: 13 residues. V lost 5 bases to trimming and J lost 5 bases, with 13 bases between them. The CDR3 DNA reads as TGTGCCAGCAGTCCGTGGGGGGTGGACGAGCAGTACTTC. As protein: CASSPWGVDEQYF.

The chain combines TRBV15 with TRBJ1-4; D uncertain. CDR3 size: 15 residues. V was clipped by 0 bases and J by 5 bases, with 10 bases between them. Germline V gives CDR1 LNHNV, CDR2 YYDKDF (reference sequence). In DNA, the CDR3 is TGTGCCACCAGCAGAGAACGGTCGCGAAATGAAAAACTGTTTTTT. It translates to CATSRERSRNEKLFF.

J is TRBJ2-4 and V is TRBV4-1; 9 bases fit TRBD1. Trimming took 1 base from V and 8 from J; bases not matched to a gene: 9. Per the germline V gene, CDR1 is MGHRA and CDR2 is YSYEKL. The CDR3 loop spans 16 amino acids. The CDR3 sequence is CASSQVRWGQGDIQYF. The CDR3, as DNA: TGCGCCAGCAGCCAAGTCAGATGGGGACAGGGAGACATTCAGTACTTC.

The gene calls are TRBV7-2 and TRBJ2-5, with D tentatively TRBD1 (7 bases). Germline-derived CDR1 and CDR2 are SGHTA and FQGNSA. The CDR3 is made up of 13 amino acids. V was pared by 1 base and J by 7 bases, with 10 bases between. The CDR3: CASSLVQGGTQYF. The CDR3 coding sequence is TGTGCCAGCAGCTTAGTCCAGGGGGGGACCCAGTACTTC.

V usage is TRBV5-1 and J usage is TRBJ2-1; D possibly corresponds to TRBD2 (5 bases). Germline-derived CDR1 and CDR2 are SGHRS and YFSETQ. The V and J ends lost 1 base and 5 bases respectively, with 7 bases between them. The CDR3 covers 13 residues. CDR3 protein: CASSLRGNNEQFF. CDR3 sequence (DNA): TGCGCCAGCAGCTTGCGAGGGAACAATGAGCAGTTCTTC. Combining the CDR3 with reference TRBV5-1 and TRBJ2-1 gives the whole variable domain KAGVTQTPRYLIKTRGQQVTLSCSPISGHRSVSWYQQTPGQGLQFLFEYFSETQRNKGNFPGRFSGRQFSNSRSEMNVSTLELGDSALYLCASSLRGNNEQFFGPGTRLTVL.

V is TRBV5-6 and J is TRBJ2-1, with a weak D call TRBD1 (7 bases). Trimming removed 4 bases at V and 1 base at J, with 21 bases between. This CDR3 has 18 residues. Germline-derived CDR1 and CDR2 are SGHDT and YYEEEE. In DNA, the CDR3 is TGTGCCAGCAGCGAAAGTAGGAGGGGGCGAGGGTCCTACAATGAGCAGTTCTTC. Protein product: CASSESRRGRGSYNEQFF.

The gene calls are TRBV25-1 and TRBJ2-2; 11 bases agree with TRBD1. Germline V gene sequence: CDR1 MGHDK, CDR2 SYGVNS. The CDR3 runs 18 residues. Germline trimming cut 8 bases from V and 4 bases from J; bases unmatched to any gene: 15. Here the CDR3 DNA reads TGTGCCAGCTCCAGTAACCCGGGACAGGGGGGTTTCACCGGGGAGCTGTTTTTT. Protein sequence: CASSSNPGQGGFTGELFF.

The chain recombines TRBV28 with TRBJ1-1; 9 nucleotides line up with TRBD1. V trimming: 4 bases; J trimming: 4 bases; junction bases outside the gene matches: 7. Per the germline V gene, CDR1 is MDHEN and CDR2 is SYDVKM. This CDR3 contains 15 residues. CDR3 DNA: TGTGCCAGCAGTTACACAGGGGGCGTTGGCACTGAAGCTTTCTTT. Protein product: CASSYTGGVGTEAFF.

The gene calls are TRBV4-2 and TRBJ1-2, with D perhaps TRBD1 (5 bases). This CDR3 comprises 14 residues. Germline V CDR1 and CDR2: LGHNA, YNFKEQ. V lost 0 bases and J 2 bases, leaving 7 bases between the germline ends. CDR3 bases: TGTGCCAGCAGCCAAGATGGGGGGAACTATGGCTACACCTTC. It translates to CASSQDGGNYGYTF.

The chain couples TRBV5-1 to TRBJ1-1, with D tentatively TRBD1 (5 bases). Germline-derived CDR1 and CDR2 are SGHRS and YFSETQ. This CDR3 is built from 16 residues. Between the trimmed V and J ends, which lost 0 bases and 1 base, there was a span of 13 bases. CDR3 protein: CASSLAGGRENTEAFF. CDR3 in DNA: TGCGCCAGCAGCTTGGCCGGGGGACGGGAGAACACTGAAGCTTTCTTT.

The chain is built from TRBV24-1 and TRBJ2-3, with D maybe TRBD2 (5 bases). The ends were cut back, 6 bases at V and 1 base at J, with 13 bases in the middle. The CDR3 length is 15 residues. The germline gives CDR1 KGHDR, CDR2 SFDVKD. CDR3 coding DNA: TGTGCCACCAGTACTAGTTCAATCGGCACAGATACGCAGTATTTT. Protein sequence: CATSTSSIGTDTQYF.

The rearrangement uses TRBV5-1 and TRBJ1-3; D is perhaps TRBD1 (6 bases). Germline CDR1 is SGHRS and CDR2 is YFSETQ. V was clipped by 3 bases and J by 1 base, with 11 bases between them. The CDR3 sequence is 15 residues long. This CDR3 is CASSSNTGSGNTIYF. The CDR3 DNA is TGCGCCAGCAGCTCAAATACAGGGTCTGGAAACACCATATATTTT.

The V call is TRBV12-3 or TRBV12-4, the J call TRBJ1-2, with no clear D. The CDR3 length is 12 residues. Trimming pared 5 bases from V and 4 bases from J, leaving 8 bases between. CDR3 sequence (DNA): TGTGCCAGCAGTCCCTCCCCCTATGGCTACACCTTC. Protein: CASSPSPYGYTF.

The chain is built from TRBV7-2 and TRBJ2-7, with TRBD1 identical over 12 bases. CDR1 is SGHTA and CDR2 is FQGNSA in the germline V gene. The CDR3 consists of 15 residues. Germline trimming cut 6 bases from V and 6 bases from J; bases unmatched to any gene: 9. CDR3 in DNA: TGTGCCAGCAGAACAGCCGGGACAGGGGGCCGCGAGCAGTACTTC. The encoded protein is CASRTAGTGGREQYF. The entire variable domain, with the rest obtained from reference TRBV7-2 and TRBJ2-7, is as follows: GAGVSQSPSNKVTEKGKDVELRCDPISGHTALYWYRQSLGQGLEFLIYFQGNSAPDKSGLPSDRFSAERTGGSVSTLTIQRTQQEDSAVYLCASRTAGTGGREQYFGPGTRLTVT.

This clone was detected a few times. This chain joins TRBV29-1 and TRBJ2-7; TRBD2 matches at 7 bases. The V gene end was trimmed by 4 bases and the J gene end by 5 bases; junction bases not matched to a gene: 8. The V gene's germline CDR1 is SQVTM and CDR2 ANQGSEA. This CDR3 is 13 amino acids long. CDR3 region: CSVGGRDRHEQYF. Written as DNA, the CDR3 is TGCAGCGTTGGGGGGAGGGATAGGCACGAGCAGTACTTC.

The CDR3 region is CASSEDRVDQPQHF. The CDR3 nucleotides read TGTGCCAGCAGTGAGGACAGGGTCGATCAGCCCCAGCATTTT. The chain employs TRBV2 and TRBJ1-5, with 8 positions matching TRBD1. The CDR3 spans 14 residues. The ends lost 3 bases at V and 5 bases at J; junction bases unmatched: 3. CDR1 SNHLY and CDR2 FYNNEI come from the germline V gene. The variable domain in full, completed from reference TRBV2 and TRBJ1-5, reads EPEVTQTPSHQVTQMGQEVILRCVPISNHLYFYWYRQILGQKVEFLVSFYNNEISEKSEIFDDQFSVERPDGSNFTLKIRSTKLEDSAMYFCASSEDRVDQPQHFGDGTRLSIL.

This clone has more than one count but fewer than ten. The rearrangement links TRBV28 to TRBJ1-2; a possible D gene is TRBD1 (6 bases). With 2 bases removed from V and 4 bases from J, the gap between germline ends came to 17 bases. The CDR3 sequence is 16 residues long. In germline, CDR1 is MDHEN, CDR2 SYDVKM. The CDR3 is CASSLGGGTRIYGYTF. CDR3 coding DNA: TGTGCCAGCAGTTTAGGGGGTGGGACAAGGATCTATGGCTACACCTTC.

The chain combines TRBV5-1 with TRBJ1-1; a weak D match, TRBD1 (6 bases). Trimming removed 4 bases from V and 0 bases from J, with 19 bases in between. The germline V gene has CDR1 SGHRS and CDR2 YFSETQ. This CDR3 region has 17 residues. CDR3 coding DNA: TGCGCCAGCAGCATACGACAGGATTCTAAAATGAACACTGAAGCTTTCTTT. Translation: CASSIRQDSKMNTEAFF.

CDR3 bases: TGTGCCATCAGCACGGGACAGGGCGTCTTTAACTATGGCTACACCTTC. Translated, it gives CAISTGQGVFNYGYTF. The chain is built from TRBV10-3 and TRBJ1-2, with TRBD1 matching over 9 bases. The CDR3 is 16 residues long. The V gene's germline CDR1 is ENHRY and CDR2 SYGVKD. Trimming took 6 bases from V and 1 from J; bases not matched to a gene: 9.

V is TRBV12-5 and J is TRBJ2-3, with D possibly being TRBD1 (6 bases). In germline, CDR1 is LGHNT, CDR2 FRNRAP. The germline V and J ends were trimmed by 5 bases and 1 base, with 10 bases remaining between them. The CDR3 has 14 amino acids. The CDR3 loop is CASGLRQGTDTQYF. CDR3 DNA sequence: TGTGCTAGTGGTCTTCGACAGGGCACAGATACGCAGTATTTT.

The rearrangement links TRBV20-1 to TRBJ1-5; maybe TRBD1 (5 bases). Germline-derived CDR1 and CDR2 are DFQATT and SNEGSKA (reference sequence). Trimming removed 3 bases at V and 5 bases at J, with 14 bases between. CDR3 size: 14 residues. The DNA for the CDR3 is TGCAGTGCTAGTTTAGGCAGGGCCGATCAGCCCCAGCATTTT. It translates to CSASLGRADQPQHF.

The J gene is TRBJ1-1, the V gene TRBV19; D gene uncertain. Trimming stripped 7 bases from V and 1 base from J, with 10 bases between. The CDR3 extends over 13 amino acids. Germline V gives CDR1 LNHDA, CDR2 SQIVND (reference sequence). This CDR3 reads CASTFTGNTEAFF. For the CDR3, the DNA is TGTGCCAGTACCTTTACCGGGAACACTGAAGCTTTCTTT.

The chain uses TRBV5-5 and TRBJ2-3; D unclear. Trimming removed 0 bases at V and 1 base at J, with 6 bases between. Germline loops: CDR1 SGHKS, CDR2 YYEKEE (reference sequence). The CDR3 extends over 14 amino acids. The CDR3 bases are TGTGCCAGCAGCTTGGGGGCCGGCACAGATACGCAGTATTTT. Translating it yields CASSLGAGTDTQYF.

The genes are TRBV14 and TRBJ2-3; tentatively, D is TRBD2 (5 bases). The CDR3 totals 15 residues. Germline V lookup: CDR1 SGHDN, CDR2 FVKESK. V was cut by 0 bases and J by 0 bases, with 7 bases left in between. Written as DNA, the CDR3 is TGTGCCAGCAGCCAAGAGCGGGCTAGCACAGATACGCAGTATTTT. It yields the protein CASSQERASTDTQYF. The full variable domain, completed using reference TRBV14 and TRBJ2-3, is EAGVTQFPSHSVIEKGQTVTLRCDPISGHDNLYWYRRVMGKEIKFLLHFVKESKQDESGMPNNRFLAERTGGTYSTLKVQPAELEDSGVYFCASSQERASTDTQYFGPGTRLTVL.

V gene TRBV27 combines with J gene TRBJ1-1; D is ambiguous. Germline CDR1 reads MNHEY; CDR2 reads SMNVEV (reference sequence). The length of the CDR3 is 15 residues. Trimming removed 4 bases at V and 1 base at J, with 13 bases between. The CDR3 here is CASSSFLPTNTEAFF. The CDR3 nucleotides are TGTGCCAGCAGTTCATTCCTCCCTACGAACACTGAAGCTTTCTTT.

V is TRBV9 and J is TRBJ2-3; 11 positions agree with TRBD2. The CDR3 consists of 15 residues. J gave up 4 bases and V 3 bases, and 4 bases lay outside the gene matches. Germline V gives CDR1 SGDLS, CDR2 YYNGEE. CDR3: CASSGLAGSSDTQYF. CDR3 sequence (DNA): TGTGCCAGCAGCGGACTAGCGGGAAGCTCAGATACGCAGTATTTT.

The chain couples TRBV5-1 to TRBJ2-3; tentatively, D is TRBD2 (6 bases). Trimming pared 1 base from V and 6 bases from J, leaving 12 bases between. Germline loops: CDR1 SGHRS, CDR2 YFSETQ. The CDR3 totals 14 residues. This chain's CDR3 is CASSLLGGGDTQYF. For the CDR3, the DNA is TGCGCCAGCAGCTTGCTAGGCGGAGGGGATACGCAGTATTTT.

This chain joins TRBV23-1 and TRBJ1-5; tentatively, D is TRBD1 (5 bases). TRBV23-1 has ORF status, its function being uncertain. This CDR3 comprises 15 residues. Trimming pared 2 bases from V and 4 bases from J, leaving 12 bases between. DNA of the CDR3: TGCGCCAGCAGTCAAGAAGGGGCCCTAAATCAGCCCCAGCATTTT. As protein: CASSQEGALNQPQHF.